Presented here are 18 T cell receptor beta chains from one specimen sequenced in a study of blood T cell repertoires in COVID-19. Some clones are missing from TCRdb's copy, which holds only in-frame ones; the method was immunoSEQ multiplex PCR. The sample records roughly 9,400 clones, about 80% being singletons. The sample comprised peripheral blood. Receptor source: a human donor in a cohort sampled during active COVID-19.

The chain couples TRBV19 to TRBJ1-1, with TRBD1 as a possible D gene (6 bases). Germline V gives CDR1 LNHDA, CDR2 SQIVND (reference sequence). The CDR3 is 13 residues long. V lost 6 bases and J lost 1, with 9 bases in between. The CDR3 nucleotides are TGTGCCAGTAGAGAACAGGGGAACACTGAAGCTTTCTTT. It encodes CASREQGNTEAFF.

This clone was seen once. V is TRBV7-2 and J is TRBJ2-7; TRBD1 aligns across 9 bases. Per germline, CDR1 SGHTA and CDR2 FQGNSA. The J segment lost 0 bases and the V segment lost 8 bases, leaving 5 bases of the junction unmatched. The CDR3 is 14 residues long. The CDR3 protein is CASSRDRASYEQYF. CDR3 nucleotides: TGTGCCAGCTCTAGGGACAGGGCCTCCTACGAGCAGTACTTC.

The CDR3 DNA sequence: TGTGCCAGCAGCTTATCAGGGGCCGGTCCCTTCTACGAGCAGTACTTC. Translating gives CASSLSGAGPFYEQYF. The chain uses TRBV5-4 and TRBJ2-7; D perhaps matches TRBD1 (6 bases). Germline CDR1 SGHNT, CDR2 YYREEE (reference sequence). Between the trimmed V and J ends, which lost 2 bases and 3 bases, there was a span of 18 bases. The CDR3 runs to 16 residues.

This sequence joins TRBV18 and TRBJ2-2; possibly TRBD2 for D (5 bases). The germline gives CDR1 KGHSH, CDR2 LQKENI. The CDR3 contains 16 residues. V lost 2 bases to trimming and J lost 4 bases, with 14 bases between them. This CDR3 is CASSPLLTRGTGELFF. The CDR3, as DNA: TGTGCCAGCTCACCATTGCTGACCCGGGGCACCGGGGAGCTGTTTTTT.

The chain carries TRBV20-1 and TRBJ2-7, with 11 bases lining up with TRBD2. Germline loops: CDR1 DFQATT, CDR2 SNEGSKA (reference sequence). The length of the CDR3 is 14 residues. Trimming at V came to 3 bases and at J to 4 bases, leaving 5 bases not matched to a gene. CDR3 bases: TGCAGTGCTAGTAGCGGGGGGGCCGTGTACGAGCAGTACTTC. Translation: CSASSGGAVYEQYF.

V gene TRBV28 combines with J gene TRBJ1-2; D uncertain. There are 16 residues in the CDR3. CDR1 and CDR2 from the germline V gene are MDHEN and SYDVKM. V was cut by 4 bases and J by 1 base, with 16 bases left in between. This CDR3 reads CASSSYGRVGNYGYTF. CDR3 DNA: TGTGCCAGCAGTTCATACGGGAGGGTTGGTAACTATGGCTACACCTTC.

The V gene is TRBV4-2, the J gene TRBJ2-7; D is perhaps TRBD2 (8 bases). The V end was cut by 3 bases, the J end by 5 bases, with 29 bases between. In germline, CDR1 is LGHNA, CDR2 YNFKEQ. The CDR3 runs to 19 residues. This chain's CDR3 is CASSHGPLAGHDRAHEQYF. The DNA for the CDR3 is TGTGCCAGCAGCCACGGGCCCCTAGCGGGCCACGACAGGGCCCACGAGCAGTACTTC.

The rearrangement joins TRBV9 to TRBJ2-1; possible D gene TRBD2, 7 bases. V was clipped by 2 bases and J by 7 bases, with 16 bases between them. The CDR3 has 15 amino acids. Germline lookup yields CDR1 SGDLS and CDR2 YYNGEE. The DNA for the CDR3 is TGTGCCAGCAGCGTTCAACTAGGGGGGGTAAATGAGCAGTTCTTC. It codes for CASSVQLGGVNEQFF.

The rearrangement uses TRBV28 and TRBJ1-6; D is possibly TRBD1 (5 bases). Germline V gene lookup returns CDR1 MDHEN and CDR2 SYDVKM. The length of the CDR3 is 17 residues. V was cut by 4 bases and J by 10 bases, with 23 bases left in between. CDR3 sequence: CASSSYAPRERGSPLHF. CDR3 DNA sequence: TGTGCCAGCAGTTCCTACGCCCCCAGGGAAAGGGGCTCACCCCTCCACTTT.

This sequence joins TRBV5-6 and TRBJ1-4; D not resolved. Looked up from germline, CDR1 is SGHDT and CDR2 is YYEEEE. The CDR3 extends over 15 amino acids. Trimming left V 0 bases short and J 8 bases short, with 14 bases between. This CDR3 is CASSLGRGIGEKLFF. DNA for the CDR3: TGTGCCAGCAGCTTGGGTCGGGGAATAGGAGAAAAACTGTTTTTT.

This chain joins TRBV30 and TRBJ2-7; TRBD1 matches 10 bases. The V segment lost 4 bases and the J segment 2 bases; nucleotides outside the gene matches: 5. This CDR3 contains 14 residues. From germline, CDR1 is GTSNPN and CDR2 SVGIG (reference sequence). As DNA, the CDR3 is TGTGCCTGGAACCCTGGGACAGGGGCCTACGAGCAGTACTTC. Translated, it gives CAWNPGTGAYEQYF.

This clone came up a few times. The chain carries TRBV12-5 and TRBJ1-5; a possible D gene is TRBD1 (6 bases). The V end lost 4 bases, the J end lost 6 bases, and 19 bases lay between the germline ends. This CDR3 comprises 16 residues. Germline lookup yields CDR1 LGHNT and CDR2 FRNRAP. Here the CDR3 DNA reads TGTGCTAGTGGTTACTTGGGCAGGGGACCTTTTCAGCCCCAGCATTTT. Its translation is CASGYLGRGPFQPQHF.

This chain uses TRBV6-1 with TRBJ2-7; D is perhaps TRBD2 (7 bases). Germline V gives CDR1 MNHNS, CDR2 SASEGT. The CDR3 is 15 amino acids. The V and J ends lost 1 base and 1 base respectively, with 11 bases between them. CDR3 protein: CASSEGGGPSYEQYF. The CDR3 DNA follows: TGTGCCAGCAGTGAAGGCGGGGGCCCTTCCTACGAGCAGTACTTC.

The gene calls are TRBV27 and TRBJ1-4; 7 positions agree with TRBD1. V lost 5 bases and J lost 4; bases outside the gene matches: 10. Germline CDR1 reads MNHEY; CDR2 reads SMNVEV (reference sequence). This CDR3 region has 16 residues. The CDR3 reads CASSRTDRFDNEKLFF. CDR3 DNA: TGTGCCAGCAGTCGCACGGACAGGTTCGATAATGAAAAACTGTTTTTT.

The chain combines TRBV5-4 with TRBJ2-1, with TRBD1 matching 9 bases. The CDR3 consists of 15 residues. With V trimmed by 0 bases and J by 7 bases, 5 bases remained unmatched. Germline V gene lookup returns CDR1 SGHNT and CDR2 YYREEE (reference sequence). CDR3: CASSLEGQGSNEQFF. CDR3 in DNA: TGTGCCAGCAGCTTGGAGGGACAGGGCTCAAATGAGCAGTTCTTC. The full variable domain, with the rest looked up from reference TRBV5-4 and TRBJ2-1, is ETGVTQSPTHLIKTRGQQVTLRCSSQSGHNTVSWYQQALGQGPQFIFQYYREEENGRGNFPPRFSGLQFPNYSSELNVNALELDDSALYLCASSLEGQGSNEQFFGPGTRLTVL.

The V gene is TRBV4-2, the J gene TRBJ1-5, with 9 positions matching TRBD1. This CDR3 is 17 amino acids long. V was pared by 3 bases and J by 0 bases, with 6 bases of the junction left unmatched. The germline gives CDR1 LGHNA, CDR2 YNFKEQ. CDR3 sequence (DNA): TGTGCCAGCAGCCACGGGGGACAGGGTTATAGCAATCAGCCCCAGCATTTT. Protein sequence: CASSHGGQGYSNQPQHF.

V usage is TRBV3-1 (or the pseudogene TRBV3-2) and J usage is TRBJ2-7; D is uncertain. The CDR3 extends over 12 amino acids. Germline CDR1 and CDR2: LGHDT and YNNKEL (reference sequence). Trimming took off 1 base at V and 3 bases at J, with 4 bases between the two ends. In DNA form, the CDR3 reads TGTGCCAGCAGCCAAGGGCTCTACGAGCAGTACTTC. Protein sequence: CASSQGLYEQYF.

Only one count was recorded for this clone. The chain employs TRBV9 and TRBJ1-2; no definite D call. The CDR3 is made up of 13 amino acids. Trimming cost V 0 bases and J 7 bases, with 10 bases left between them. The germline gives CDR1 SGDLS, CDR2 YYNGEE. CDR3 protein: CASSVDGVFGYTF. CDR3 sequence (DNA): TGTGCCAGCAGCGTAGATGGAGTCTTTGGCTACACCTTC.